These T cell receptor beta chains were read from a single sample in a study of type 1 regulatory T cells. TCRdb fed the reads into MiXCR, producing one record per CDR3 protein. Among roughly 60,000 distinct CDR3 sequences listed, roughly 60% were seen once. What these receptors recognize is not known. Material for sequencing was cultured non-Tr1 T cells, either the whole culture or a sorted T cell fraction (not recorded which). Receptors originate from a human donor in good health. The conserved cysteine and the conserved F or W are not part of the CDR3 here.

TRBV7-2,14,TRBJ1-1,ASSSPGTGINTEAF
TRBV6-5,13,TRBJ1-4,ASSYDSSHNEKLF
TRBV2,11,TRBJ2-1,ASSPTSSDEQF
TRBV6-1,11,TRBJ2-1,ASTGTGGREQF
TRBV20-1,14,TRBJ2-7,SAYGAPGQGAYEQY
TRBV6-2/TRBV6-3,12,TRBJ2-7,ASSLTGTTVEQY
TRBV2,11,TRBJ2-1,ASSEQGMGEQF
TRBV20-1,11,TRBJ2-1,SAWRDVHNEQF
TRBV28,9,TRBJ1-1,ASSGRGEAF
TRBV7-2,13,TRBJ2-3,ASSLYRGGVDTQY
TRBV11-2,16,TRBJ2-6,ASRTGTGVFSGANVLT
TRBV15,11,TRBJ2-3,TTSRRSSDTQY
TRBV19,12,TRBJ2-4,ASSPGLAKNIQY
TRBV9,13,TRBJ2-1,ASSVGLAGDNEQF
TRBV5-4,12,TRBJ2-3,ASSGGLNTDTQY
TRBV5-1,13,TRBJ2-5,ASSLGTTGAETQY
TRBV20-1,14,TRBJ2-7,SAPQARTSGYYEQY
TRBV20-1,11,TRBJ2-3,SVGTGGWDTQY